This T cell receptor (beta chain) was recovered during a study of cytomegalovirus exposure and HLA in healthy donors. There are 13 residues in the CDR3. V lost 5 bases and J 7 bases, leaving 14 bases between the germline ends. Per the germline V gene, CDR1 is LNHDA and CDR2 is SQIVND (reference sequence). Turning to this clone: The target antigen is unknown.

Study-level results: The authors judged a highly shared variant cluster likely a sequencing artifact. Analysis was performed later, and it showed HLA-associated TCR beta chains to be more clonally expanded than equally common others. Later analysis identified about 17,000 TCR beta sequences associated with HLA alleles, using a false discovery rate threshold of 0.05.

Healthy bone marrow donors made up the donors. Amplification used 60 Vbeta primers and 13 Jbeta primers. Only in-frame clones appear in the TCRdb table, and some are missing; sequencing was by immunoSEQ multiplex PCR. Of 87,000 or so clones in the sample, roughly 71% were seen once. Sequenced input: PBMCs. V usage is TRBV19 and J usage is TRBJ2-5; D perhaps matches TRBD1 (5 bases). This receptor was obtained from a woman in her forties in good health and CMV-seronegative. The CDR3 DNA sequence: TGTGCCAGTAGTCTACAGGTTCTCGGGACCCAGTACTTC. The encoded protein is CASSLQVLGTQYF.